The clone carrying this TCR beta chain was picked up one time. There are 17 residues in the CDR3. Between the trimmed V and J ends, which lost 5 bases and 1 base, there was a span of 15 bases. Looked up from germline, CDR1 is LGHDT and CDR2 is YNNKEL (reference sequence). This sample is drawn from a study of blood T cell repertoires in COVID-19. At the level of the study: COVID-19 samples collected from the United States, Italy and Spain covered acute and convalescent phases. PBMCs, B-cell-depleted T cells, or T cells provided the cDNA or gDNA that made up the material.

The repertoire was sequenced with immunoSEQ multiplex PCR; TCRdb's copy has only in-frame clones and lacks some. Of 70,000 to 85,000 clones in the sample, more than 70% are singletons; the top ten hold 20% to 25%. The chain is built from TRBV3-1 (or the pseudogene TRBV3-2) and TRBJ2-6; perhaps TRBD1 as D (6 bases). The receptor was derived from a woman aged 80 or over in a cohort sampled during active or convalescent COVID-19. Material: peripheral blood. The CDR3 DNA is TGTGCCAGCAGCGCATTAACAGGGTTGTCTGGGGCCAACGTCCTGACTTTC. It specifies CASSALTGLSGANVLTF.